This is a list of T cell receptor beta chains from one sample in a study of response to subunit inactivated influenza vaccine. TCRdb processed the RT-PCR reads anew with MiXCR; each CDR3 protein has one entry. The sample lists about 800,000 distinct CDR3 sequences, around 21% occurring once. The input for sequencing was PBMCs from blood, taken roughly 5 days after vaccination. These TCRs come from a man aged 50 or older who received an inactivated influenza vaccine. Each CDR3 is given with its conserved first and last residue.

v_gene: TRBV28; len: 15; CDR3aa: CASSWDRGLYQPQHF
v_gene: TRBV5-1; len: 14; CDR3aa: CASSSWTGYNEQFF
v_gene: TRBV11-2; len: 14; CDR3aa: CASSLGDGGYEQYF
v_gene: TRBV4-3; len: 16; CDR3aa: CASSPLGGQGYSPLHF
v_gene: TRBV19; len: 13; CDR3aa: CASRPGKHNEQFF
v_gene: TRBV28; len: 19; CDR3aa: CASSTPGLAGGSALYEQYF
v_gene: TRBV9; len: 15; CDR3aa: CASSPSGTSGNEQFF
v_gene: TRBV7-6; len: 16; CDR3aa: CASSAQLAVSYNEQFF
v_gene: TRBV20-1; len: 13; CDR3aa: CSASGGRVNEQFF
v_gene: TRBV7-9; len: 11; CDR3aa: CASSGLDEQYF
v_gene: TRBV7-2; len: 14; CDR3aa: CASSRKDILETQYF
v_gene: TRBV28; len: 14; CDR3aa: CASKGPVSGAEAFF
v_gene: TRBV5-5; len: 13; CDR3aa: CASSWGGLDTQYF
v_gene: TRBV6-2/TRBV6-3; len: 16; CDR3aa: CASSYEGGDFIYEQYF
v_gene: TRBV24-1; len: 20; CDR3aa: CATSDLGLLGLAGGGETQYF
v_gene: TRBV7-9; len: 16; CDR3aa: CASSSVFLAGVNEQFF
v_gene: TRBV7-2; len: 15; CDR3aa: CASSFKGGASNEQFF
v_gene: TRBV29-1; len: 16; CDR3aa: CSVEMVGGGDSYEQYF
v_gene: TRBV20-1; len: 14; CDR3aa: CSASPQGLSYEQYF
v_gene: TRBV4-1; len: 16; CDR3aa: CASSQVSSGGSYEQYF
v_gene: TRBV4-3; len: 17; CDR3aa: CASSQDFRQPRTDTQYF
v_gene: TRBV6-1; len: 15; CDR3aa: CASSPYDPSRETQYF
v_gene: TRBV12-2; len: 17; CDR3aa: CASRFLFLAGEEETQYF
v_gene: TRBV6-4; len: 14; CDR3aa: CASSAGAAYNEQFF
v_gene: TRBV5-6; len: 13; CDR3aa: CASSWWEADTQYF
v_gene: TRBV29-1; len: 13; CDR3aa: CSVVPGQGYEQYF
v_gene: TRBV5-6; len: 14; CDR3aa: CASSEGQEPSPLHF
v_gene: TRBV2; len: 14; CDR3aa: CASRYRQGIIEQYF
v_gene: TRBV6-1; len: 16; CDR3aa: CASTSGGVPSTDTQYF
v_gene: TRBV28; len: 13; CDR3aa: CASRDGGDYGYTF
v_gene: TRBV5-1; len: 14; CDR3aa: CASGLAGFQETQYF
v_gene: TRBV7-9; len: 16; CDR3aa: CASSLVSGSRGEKLFF
v_gene: TRBV7-2; len: 16; CDR3aa: CASTRSSAGPRETQYF
v_gene: TRBV11-2; len: 15; CDR3aa: CASSTNRAMGYEQYF
v_gene: TRBV27; len: 15; CDR3aa: CASRTLVGVGYEQYF
v_gene: TRBV25-1; len: 16; CDR3aa: CASSDDRELGTDTQYF
v_gene: TRBV18; len: 15; CDR3aa: CASSPQSPGGYEQYF
v_gene: TRBV20-1; len: 12; CDR3aa: CSASPPGYGYTF
v_gene: TRBV12-3/TRBV12-4; len: 17; CDR3aa: CASSIQQDIYSNQPQHF
v_gene: TRBV3-1; len: 12; CDR3aa: CASRRGTTEAFF
v_gene: TRBV5-1; len: 15; CDR3aa: CASSLRTGSSYEQYF
v_gene: TRBV7-9; len: 13; CDR3aa: CASSPGLRQPQHF